This entry is about one TCR beta chain. This record comes from a study of tissue T cells after allogeneic stem cell transplantation. The CDR3 is 15 amino acids. V dropped 4 bases and J dropped 4 bases, with 14 bases sitting between them. The germline CDR1 and CDR2 sequences are SGDLS and YYNGEE. Repertoires were generated with immunoSEQ multiplex PCR, while TCRdb's copy carries only in-frame clones and drops some. This table holds 28,000 or so clones, about 90% found once. The clonotype was recovered from a male donor aged 60 or older who later had graft-versus-host disease after an allogeneic stem cell transplant. The chain employs TRBV9 and TRBJ2-2; possible D gene TRBD2, 5 bases. The sequencing used blood, collected before transplantation. The CDR3 loop reads CASSIRTAPTGELFF. The CDR3 region has the DNA TGTGCCAGCAGCATTCGGACTGCCCCCACCGGGGAGCTGTTTTTT.